The next 3 T cell receptor beta chains were all read from a single sample in a study of OX40 agonist ivuxolimab in advanced cancers. Sequencing was performed with immunoSEQ multiplex PCR; in TCRdb, only in-frame clones are kept and a portion is missing. The table shows more than 85,000 clones, with 87% occurring only once. The starting material was CD4+ or CD8+ T cells sorted from blood, obtained in a trial of the OX40 agonist ivuxolimab. The source of these receptors is an adult with an advanced solid tumor such as melanoma, head and neck, liver or kidney cancer.

This clone occurred once. J is TRBJ2-5 and V is TRBV5-8; tentative D call: TRBD1 (5 bases). This CDR3 contains 14 residues. V dropped 0 bases and J dropped 5 bases, with 11 bases sitting between them. Germline V gene data show CDR1 as SGHTS and CDR2 as YDEGEE. The CDR3 nucleotides read TGTGCCAGCAGCTTGGAAGGGGTCCGGGAGACCCAGTACTTC. Translation: CASSLEGVRETQYF.

The CDR3 DNA follows: TGTGCCATCAGTGAGCGTCGGCAGAACTATGGCTACACCTTC. It encodes CAISERRQNYGYTF. The chain combines TRBV10-3 with TRBJ1-2; no definite D call. Germline lookup yields CDR1 ENHRY and CDR2 SYGVKD. CDR3 size: 14 residues. The V and J ends lost 2 bases and 2 bases respectively, with 9 bases between them.

This clone was observed a handful of times. This chain links TRBV10-2 with TRBJ1-1; D gene uncertain. Trimming took 5 bases from V and 0 from J, leaving 10 bases between them. Germline V gene data show CDR1 as WSHSY and CDR2 as SAAADI. The CDR3 runs 14 residues. CDR3 sequence reads: CASSPGYMNTEAFF. Written as DNA, the CDR3 is TGCGCCAGCAGTCCAGGATATATGAACACTGAAGCTTTCTTT.